Here is one T cell receptor beta chain with its context. The data are from a study of blood T cell repertoires in COVID-19. From germline, CDR1 is GTSNPN and CDR2 SVGIG (reference sequence). V dropped 1 base and J dropped 5; count of bases not matched to a gene: 4. The CDR3 sequence is 16 residues long. The repertoire was sequenced with immunoSEQ multiplex PCR; TCRdb's copy has only in-frame clones and lacks some. Of about 170,000 clones listed, over 70% are singletons. The sequencing input was peripheral blood. This TCR was recovered from a woman in her 70s who had recovered from COVID-19. The chain employs TRBV30 and TRBJ2-5, with 16 bases identical to TRBD2. CDR3: CAWSAGTSGREETQYF. The CDR3 DNA reads as TGTGCCTGGAGTGCCGGGACTAGCGGGAGGGAGGAGACCCAGTACTTC. Complete variable domain (other parts from reference TRBV30 and TRBJ2-5): SQTIHQWPATLVQPVGSPLSLECTVEGTSNPNLYWYRQAAGRGLQLLFYSVGIGQISSEVPQNLSASRPQDRQFILSSKKLLLSDSGFYLCAWSAGTSGREETQYFGPGTRLLVL.